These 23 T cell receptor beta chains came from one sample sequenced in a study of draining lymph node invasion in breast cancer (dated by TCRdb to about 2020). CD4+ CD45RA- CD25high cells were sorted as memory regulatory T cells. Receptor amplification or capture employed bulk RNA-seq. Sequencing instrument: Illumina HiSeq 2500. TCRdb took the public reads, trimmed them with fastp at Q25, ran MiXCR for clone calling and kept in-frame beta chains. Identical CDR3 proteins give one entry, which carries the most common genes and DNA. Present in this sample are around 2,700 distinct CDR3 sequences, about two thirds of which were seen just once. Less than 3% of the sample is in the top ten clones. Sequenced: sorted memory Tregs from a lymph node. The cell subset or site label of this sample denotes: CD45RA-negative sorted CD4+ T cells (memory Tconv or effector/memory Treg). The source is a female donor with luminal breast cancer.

The CDR3 bases are TGTGCCAGTAGCCCCTCGTCCCAGGGGGCGCGGATCAATCAGCCCCAGCATTTT. It is translated as CASSPSSQGARINQPQHF. V gene TRBV19 combines with J gene TRBJ1-5; 8 bases agree with TRBD1. CDR1 and CDR2 from the germline V gene are LNHDA and SQIVND (reference sequence). CDR3 length equals 18 residues. J gave up 3 bases and V 6 bases, and 16 bases lay outside the gene matches. Variable domain in full (rest from reference TRBV19 and TRBJ1-5): DGGITQSPKYLFRKEGQNVTLSCEQNLNHDAMYWYRQDPGQGLRLIYYSQIVNDFQKGDIAEGYSVSREKKESFPLTVTSAQKNPTAFYLCASSPSSQGARINQPQHFGDGTRLSIL.

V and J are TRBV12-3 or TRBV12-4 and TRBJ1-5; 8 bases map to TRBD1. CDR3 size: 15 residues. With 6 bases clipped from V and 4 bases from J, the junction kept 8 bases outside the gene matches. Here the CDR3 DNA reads TGTGCCAGCAGAACAGGGACAGGCGCTAATCAGCCCCAGCATTTT. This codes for CASRTGTGANQPQHF.

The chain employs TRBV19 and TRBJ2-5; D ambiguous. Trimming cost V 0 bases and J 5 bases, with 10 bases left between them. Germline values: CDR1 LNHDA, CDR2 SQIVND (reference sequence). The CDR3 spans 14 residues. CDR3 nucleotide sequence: TGTGCCAGTAGTATAGAAGGCAGGATGGAGACCCAGTACTTC. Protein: CASSIEGRMETQYF. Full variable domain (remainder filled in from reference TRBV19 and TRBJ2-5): DGGITQSPKYLFRKEGQNVTLSCEQNLNHDAMYWYRQDPGQGLRLIYYSQIVNDFQKGDIAEGYSVSREKKESFPLTVTSAQKNPTAFYLCASSIEGRMETQYFGPGTRLLVL.

This CDR3 is CSVTENTEAFF. The CDR3 DNA is TGCAGCGTGACAGAGAACACTGAAGCTTTCTTT. The genes are TRBV29-1 and TRBJ1-1, with a tentative D call TRBD1 (5 bases). Germline-derived CDR1 and CDR2 are SQVTM and ANQGSEA. Trimming took off 6 bases at V and 1 base at J, with 6 bases between the two ends. CDR3 size: 11 residues.

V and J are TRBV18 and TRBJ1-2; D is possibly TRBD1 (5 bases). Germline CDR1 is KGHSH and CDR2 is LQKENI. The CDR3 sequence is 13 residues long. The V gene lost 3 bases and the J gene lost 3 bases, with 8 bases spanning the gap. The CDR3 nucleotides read TGTGCCAGCTCACCCGACAGCGACTATGGCTACACCTTC. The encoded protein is CASSPDSDYGYTF.

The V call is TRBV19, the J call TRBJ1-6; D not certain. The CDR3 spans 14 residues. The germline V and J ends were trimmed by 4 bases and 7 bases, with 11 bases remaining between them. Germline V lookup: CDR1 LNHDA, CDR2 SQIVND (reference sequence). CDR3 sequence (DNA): TGTGCCAGTAGTACAGGACGGGAAAATTCACCCCTCCACTTT. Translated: CASSTGRENSPLHF.

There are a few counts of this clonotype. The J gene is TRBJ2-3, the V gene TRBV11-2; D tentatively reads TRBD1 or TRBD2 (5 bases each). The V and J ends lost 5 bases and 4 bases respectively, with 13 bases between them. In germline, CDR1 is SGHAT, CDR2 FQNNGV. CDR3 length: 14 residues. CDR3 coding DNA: TGTGCCAGCAGCCCTGGGGGATCCGCAGATACGCAGTATTTT. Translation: CASSPGGSADTQYF.

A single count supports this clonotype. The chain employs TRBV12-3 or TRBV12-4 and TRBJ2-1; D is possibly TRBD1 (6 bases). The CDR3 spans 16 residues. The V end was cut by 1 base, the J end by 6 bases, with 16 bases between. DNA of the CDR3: TGTGCCAGCAGTTTAGGAGTCAGGGGAATGGGCAATGAGCAGTTCTTC. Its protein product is CASSLGVRGMGNEQFF.

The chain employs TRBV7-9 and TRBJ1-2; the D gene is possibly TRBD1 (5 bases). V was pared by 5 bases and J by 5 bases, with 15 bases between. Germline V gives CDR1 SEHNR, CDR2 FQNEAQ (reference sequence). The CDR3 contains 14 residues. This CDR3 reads CASSIQGFLYGYTF. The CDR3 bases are TGTGCCAGCAGCATTCAGGGTTTCCTATATGGCTACACCTTC.

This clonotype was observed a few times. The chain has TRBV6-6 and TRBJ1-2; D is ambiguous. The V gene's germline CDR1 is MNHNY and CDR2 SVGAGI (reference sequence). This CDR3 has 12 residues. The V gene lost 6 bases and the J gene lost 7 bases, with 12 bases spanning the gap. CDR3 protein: CASRAKYIGYTF. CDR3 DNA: TGTGCCAGCAGAGCGAAATATATTGGCTACACCTTC.

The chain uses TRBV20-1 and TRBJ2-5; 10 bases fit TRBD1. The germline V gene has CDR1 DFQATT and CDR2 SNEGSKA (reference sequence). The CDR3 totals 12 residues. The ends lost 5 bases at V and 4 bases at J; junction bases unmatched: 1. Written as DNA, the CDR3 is TGCAGTGCTCGGGACAGGGGAGAGACCCAGTACTTC. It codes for CSARDRGETQYF.

CDR3 region: CATSRFPQGYEQYV. In DNA, the CDR3 is TGTGCCACCAGCAGGTTTCCTCAGGGGTACGAGCAGTACGTC. The V call is TRBV15, the J call TRBJ2-7; TRBD1 might be the D (6 bases). The CDR3 runs to 14 residues. Germline CDR1 reads LNHNV; CDR2 reads YYDKDF (reference sequence). The ends were cut back, 3 bases at V and 4 bases at J, with 13 bases in the middle.

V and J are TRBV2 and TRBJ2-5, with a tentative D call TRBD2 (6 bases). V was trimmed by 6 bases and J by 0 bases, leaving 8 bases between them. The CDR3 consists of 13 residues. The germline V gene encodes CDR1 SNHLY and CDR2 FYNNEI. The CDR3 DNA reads TGTGCCAGCAGCCGGGACTACCAAGAGACCCAGTACTTC. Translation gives CASSRDYQETQYF.

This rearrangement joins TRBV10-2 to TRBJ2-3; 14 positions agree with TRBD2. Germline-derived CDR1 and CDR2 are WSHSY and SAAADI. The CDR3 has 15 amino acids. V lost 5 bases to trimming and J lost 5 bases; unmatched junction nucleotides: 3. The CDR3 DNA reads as TGCGCCAGCAGTCCGGGACTAGCGGGGGTAGATACGCAGTATTTT. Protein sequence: CASSPGLAGVDTQYF.

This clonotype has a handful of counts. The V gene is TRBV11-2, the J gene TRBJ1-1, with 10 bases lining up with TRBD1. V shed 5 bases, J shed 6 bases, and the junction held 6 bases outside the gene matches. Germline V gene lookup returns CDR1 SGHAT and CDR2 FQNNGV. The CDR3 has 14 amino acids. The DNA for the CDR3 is TGTGCCAGCAGCCCCACCGGGACAGGGGCTGAAGCTTTCTTT. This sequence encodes CASSPTGTGAEAFF. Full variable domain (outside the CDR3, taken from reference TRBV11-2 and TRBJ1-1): EAGVAQSPRYKIIEKRQSVAFWCNPISGHATLYWYQQILGQGPKLLIQFQNNGVVDDSQLPKDRFSAERLKGVDSTLKIQPAKLEDSAVYLCASSPTGTGAEAFFGQGTRLTVV.

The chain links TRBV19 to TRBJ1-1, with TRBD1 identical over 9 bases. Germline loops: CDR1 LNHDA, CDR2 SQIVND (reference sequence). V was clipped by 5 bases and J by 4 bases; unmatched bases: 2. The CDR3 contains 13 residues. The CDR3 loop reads CASSRQGVTEAFF. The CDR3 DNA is TGTGCCAGTAGTCGACAGGGGGTCACTGAAGCTTTCTTT.

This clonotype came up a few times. As DNA, the CDR3 is TGTGCCAGCAGTTTTTTTCTTCGGGGCATGAACACTGAAGCTTTCTTT. It yields the protein CASSFFLRGMNTEAFF. The V gene is TRBV12-3 or TRBV12-4, the J gene TRBJ1-1; D possibly corresponds to TRBD1 (5 bases). V lost 3 bases and J 0 bases, leaving 14 bases between the germline ends. The CDR3 is 16 amino acids.

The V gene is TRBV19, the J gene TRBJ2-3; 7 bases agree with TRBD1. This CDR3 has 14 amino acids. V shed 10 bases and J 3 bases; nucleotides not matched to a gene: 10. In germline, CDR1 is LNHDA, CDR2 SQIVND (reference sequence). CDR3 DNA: TGTGCCACCGTGGACAGGCAGAGTACAGATACGCAGTATTTT. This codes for CATVDRQSTDTQYF.

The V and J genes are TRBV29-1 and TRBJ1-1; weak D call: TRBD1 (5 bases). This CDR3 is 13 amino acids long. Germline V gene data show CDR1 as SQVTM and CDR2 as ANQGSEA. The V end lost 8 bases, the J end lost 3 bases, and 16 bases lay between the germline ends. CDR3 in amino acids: CSFGTDLYTEAFF. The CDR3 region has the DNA TGCAGCTTCGGGACTGACCTATACACTGAAGCTTTCTTT. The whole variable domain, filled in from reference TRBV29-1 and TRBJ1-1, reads SAVISQKPSRDICQRGTSLTIQCQVDSQVTMMFWYRQQPGQSLTLIATANQGSEATYESGFVIDKFPISRPNLTFSTLTVSNMSPEDSSIYLCSFGTDLYTEAFFGQGTRLTVV.

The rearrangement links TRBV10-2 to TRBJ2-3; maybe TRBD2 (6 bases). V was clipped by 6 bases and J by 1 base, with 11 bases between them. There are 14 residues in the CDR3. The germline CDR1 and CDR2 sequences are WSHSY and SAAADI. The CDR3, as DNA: TGCGCCAGCAGCGACCGCGGGGGCACAGATACGCAGTATTTT. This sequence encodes CASSDRGGTDTQYF.

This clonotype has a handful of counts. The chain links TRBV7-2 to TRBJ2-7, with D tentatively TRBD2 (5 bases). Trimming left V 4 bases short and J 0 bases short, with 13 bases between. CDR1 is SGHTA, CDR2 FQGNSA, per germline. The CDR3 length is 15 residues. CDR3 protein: CASSSDGLSSYEQYF. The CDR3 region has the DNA TGTGCCAGCAGCTCGGACGGACTGAGCTCCTACGAGCAGTACTTC.

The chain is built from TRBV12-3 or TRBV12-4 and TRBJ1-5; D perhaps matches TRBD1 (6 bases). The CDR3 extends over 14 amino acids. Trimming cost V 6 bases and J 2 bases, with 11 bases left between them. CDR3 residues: CASSLAGGNQPQHF. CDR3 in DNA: TGTGCCAGCAGCCTCGCAGGGGGCAATCAGCCCCAGCATTTT.

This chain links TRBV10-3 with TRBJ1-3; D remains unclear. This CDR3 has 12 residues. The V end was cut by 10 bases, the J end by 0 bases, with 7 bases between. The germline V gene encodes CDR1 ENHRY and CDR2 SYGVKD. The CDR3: CATVGSGNTIYF. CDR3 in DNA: TGTGCCACCGTCGGCTCTGGAAACACCATATATTTT.